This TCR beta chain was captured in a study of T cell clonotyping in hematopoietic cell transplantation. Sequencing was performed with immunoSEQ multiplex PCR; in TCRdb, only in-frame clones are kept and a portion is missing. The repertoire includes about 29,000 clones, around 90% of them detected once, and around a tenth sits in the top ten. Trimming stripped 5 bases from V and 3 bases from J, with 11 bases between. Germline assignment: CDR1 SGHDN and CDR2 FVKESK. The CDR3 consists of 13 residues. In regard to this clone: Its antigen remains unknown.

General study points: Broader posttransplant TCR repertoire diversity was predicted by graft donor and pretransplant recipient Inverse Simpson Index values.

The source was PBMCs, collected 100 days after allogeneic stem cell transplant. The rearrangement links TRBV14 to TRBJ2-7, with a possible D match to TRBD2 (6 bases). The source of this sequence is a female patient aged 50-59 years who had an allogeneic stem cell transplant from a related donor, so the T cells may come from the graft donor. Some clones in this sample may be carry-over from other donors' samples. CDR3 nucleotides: TGTGCCAGCAGCGGTGCGGGGATCTACGAGCAGTACTTC. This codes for CASSGAGIYEQYF.